This T cell receptor beta chain was captured by sequencing in a study of regulatory T cells in long-lasting Graves disease. The TCR beta library used iRepertoire HTBI primers with Arm-PCR amplification of CDR3. MiXCR, applied by TCRdb to the multiplex PCR reads, yields one record per CDR3 protein. The profile shows around 500,000 distinct CDR3 sequences, about 16% of them singletons. This clonotype was seen many times. Its antigen is not identified. General study findings and limits: Persistent Graves' patients showed reduced TCR diversity versus newly diagnosed patients.

As to time point: newly diagnosed GD, antithyroid drugs for less than 3 months. Following extraction of RNA from PBMCs, that RNA was used to make the TCR library. This sample was also put to use in a study of T cells in Graves' hyperthyroidism and ophthalmopathy. That study adds: Researchers ran a first-round RT-PCR on the TCR CDR3 using the HTBI primer set.

Sequenced material: peripheral blood mononuclear cells (PBMCs), taken at new diagnosis, from a patient treated with antithyroid drugs. This TCR derives from a woman aged 40 to 65 with Graves disease.

CDR3 in amino acids: CSASETGTGNTIYF. CDR3 coding DNA: TGCAGTGCTAGTGAGACAGGGACTGGAAACACCATATATTTT. This chain connects TRBV20-1 to TRBJ1-3, with TRBD1 matching over 7 bases. The germline CDR1 and CDR2 sequences are DFQATT and SNEGSKA (reference sequence). There are 14 residues in the CDR3. J gave up 2 bases and V 3 bases, and 4 bases lay outside the gene matches.